Included here is one TCR beta chain sequence, with context. Some clones are missing from TCRdb's copy, which holds only in-frame ones; the method was immunoSEQ multiplex PCR. The sample has 90,000 to 150,000 clones, 88% seen once; the top ten hold about 3.2%. This CDR3 is 12 amino acids long. The V end lost 3 bases, the J end lost 8 bases, and 12 bases lay between the germline ends. Germline lookup yields CDR1 SGHRS and CDR2 YFSETQ. This entry belongs to a study of control samples from healthy donors and cancer patients. The sequencing sample was made of blood. The chain joins TRBV5-1 to TRBJ2-7; D tentatively fits TRBD1 or TRBD2 (5 bases each). The TCR comes from a man in his forties in good health. CDR3 loop: CASSSPPGQQYF. The CDR3 nucleotides read TGCGCCAGCAGCTCGCCCCCGGGACAGCAGTACTTC.